The clone carrying this TCR beta chain was seen many times. What it binds is unknown. This entry comes from a study of T cells in Graves' hyperthyroidism and ophthalmopathy. Overall study: Peripheral blood sampling occurred at initial diagnosis, before any treatment. Regarding the study as a whole: Blood shared most expanded thyroid clonotypes above 0.001.

Regions amplified from RNA transcripts were the TCR beta CDR3 regions. The HTBI primer set drove a first-round RT-PCR of the TCR CDR3. TCRdb re-called the multiplex PCR reads through MiXCR, storing one row per CDR3 protein. The repertoire holds roughly 740,000 distinct CDR3 sequences, roughly 15% seen once, with around 7.7% in the top ten. CDR3 length: 12 amino acids. Germline values: CDR1 SQVTM, CDR2 ANQGSEA. Losses at the gene ends were 7 bases for V and 3 bases for J; bases not matched to a gene: 6. Sequencing was performed on blood. The rearrangement joins TRBV29-1 to TRBJ2-7; 7 nucleotides agree with TRBD2. This TCR came from a man between 18 and 35 years old with Graves' hyperthyroidism. CDR3 DNA sequence: TGCAGCGGGGGTACTAGCGACTACGAGCAGTACTTC. Translated, it gives CSGGTSDYEQYF.